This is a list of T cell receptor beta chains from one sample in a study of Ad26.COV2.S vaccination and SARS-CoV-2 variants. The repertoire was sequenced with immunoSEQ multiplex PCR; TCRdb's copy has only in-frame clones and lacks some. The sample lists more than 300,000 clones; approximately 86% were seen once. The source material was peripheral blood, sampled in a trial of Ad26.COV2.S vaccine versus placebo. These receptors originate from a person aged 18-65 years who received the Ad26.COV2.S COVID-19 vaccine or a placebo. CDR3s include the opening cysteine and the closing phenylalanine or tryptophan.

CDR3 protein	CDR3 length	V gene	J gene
CASSRAGSNTIYF	13	TRBV18	TRBJ1-3
CAWSASGTGYRTKYGYTF	18	TRBV30	TRBJ1-2
CATSDPSGERGGLNEQFF	18	TRBV24-1	TRBJ2-1
CASSVGGDRETQYF	14	TRBV9	TRBJ2-5
CASLGRESHGYTF	13	TRBV27	TRBJ1-2
CASSSEGSEAFF	12	TRBV5-1	TRBJ1-1
CAISDRPGPSTDTQYF	16	TRBV10-3	TRBJ2-3
CASREPGAEQYF	12	TRBV5-1	TRBJ2-7
CASSLAHGGPVNYGYTF	17	TRBV5-1	TRBJ1-2
CASSKGPGGWKNYGYTF	17	TRBV21-1	TRBJ1-2
CASSLQGRITEAFF	14	TRBV7-2	TRBJ1-1
CATSTGGRNQPQHF	14	TRBV15	TRBJ1-5
CASTRGLDQETQYF	14	TRBV11-2	TRBJ2-5
CASSPGTGLKEQYF	14	TRBV7-9	TRBJ2-7
CSGSTDTQYF	10	TRBV29-1	TRBJ2-3
CASSPRGLAGVSSYNEQFF	19	TRBV7-2	TRBJ2-1
CASSPRDSYNEQFF	14	TRBV6-5	TRBJ2-1
CSASGTGVSPLHF	13	TRBV20-1	TRBJ1-6
CSASKLLTDTQYF	13	TRBV20-1	TRBJ2-3